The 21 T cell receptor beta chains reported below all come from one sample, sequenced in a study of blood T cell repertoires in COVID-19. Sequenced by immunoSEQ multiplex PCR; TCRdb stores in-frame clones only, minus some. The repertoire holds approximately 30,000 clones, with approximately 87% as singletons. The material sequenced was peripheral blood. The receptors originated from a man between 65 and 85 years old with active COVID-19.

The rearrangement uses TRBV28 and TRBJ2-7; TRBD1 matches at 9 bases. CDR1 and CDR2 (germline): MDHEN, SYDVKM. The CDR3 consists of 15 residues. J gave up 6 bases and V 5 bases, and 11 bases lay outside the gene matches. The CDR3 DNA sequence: TGTGCCAGCAGTCCCCTCGGGACAGGGCAGCTCGAGCAGTACTTC. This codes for CASSPLGTGQLEQYF.

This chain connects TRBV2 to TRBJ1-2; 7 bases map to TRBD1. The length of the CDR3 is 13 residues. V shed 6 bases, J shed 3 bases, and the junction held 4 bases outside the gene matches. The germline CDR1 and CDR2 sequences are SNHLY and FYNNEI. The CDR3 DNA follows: TGTGCCAGCAGGGAGACAGGGTACTATGGCTACACCTTC. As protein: CASRETGYYGYTF.

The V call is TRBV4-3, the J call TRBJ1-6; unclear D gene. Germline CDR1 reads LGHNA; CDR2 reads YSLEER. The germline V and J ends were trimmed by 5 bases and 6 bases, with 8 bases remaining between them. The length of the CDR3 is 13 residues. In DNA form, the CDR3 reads TGCGCCAGCAGCGTGACTAGTAATTCACCCCTCCACTTT. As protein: CASSVTSNSPLHF.

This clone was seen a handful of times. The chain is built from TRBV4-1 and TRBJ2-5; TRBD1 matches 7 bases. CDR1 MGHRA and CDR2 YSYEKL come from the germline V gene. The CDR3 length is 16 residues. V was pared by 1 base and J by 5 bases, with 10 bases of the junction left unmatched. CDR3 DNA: TGCGCCAGCAGCCAAGTAACGACAGGGAAAGCGGAGACCCAGTACTTC. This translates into CASSQVTTGKAETQYF.

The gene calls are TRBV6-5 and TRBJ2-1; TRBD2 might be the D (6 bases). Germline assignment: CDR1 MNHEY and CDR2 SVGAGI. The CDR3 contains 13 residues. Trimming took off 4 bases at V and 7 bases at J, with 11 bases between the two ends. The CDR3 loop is CASSWTRGNEQFF. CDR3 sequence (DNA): TGTGCCAGCAGTTGGACTCGGGGGAATGAGCAGTTCTTC.

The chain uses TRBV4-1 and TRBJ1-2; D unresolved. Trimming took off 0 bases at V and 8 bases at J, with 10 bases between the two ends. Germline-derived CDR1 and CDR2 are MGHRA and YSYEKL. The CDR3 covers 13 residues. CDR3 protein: CASSQDLMRGYTF. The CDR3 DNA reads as TGCGCCAGCAGCCAAGATTTAATGAGAGGCTACACCTTC.

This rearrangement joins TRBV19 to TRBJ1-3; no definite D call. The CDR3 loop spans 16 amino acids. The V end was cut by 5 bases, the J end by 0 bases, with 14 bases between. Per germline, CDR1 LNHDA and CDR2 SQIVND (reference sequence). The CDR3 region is CASSAEIGSSGNTIYF. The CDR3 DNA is TGTGCCAGTAGTGCCGAGATCGGGAGCTCTGGAAACACCATATATTTT.

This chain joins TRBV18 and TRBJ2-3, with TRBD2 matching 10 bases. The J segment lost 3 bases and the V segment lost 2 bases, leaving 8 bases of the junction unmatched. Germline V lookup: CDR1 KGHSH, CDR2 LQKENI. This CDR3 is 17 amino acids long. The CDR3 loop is CASSPRTSGAGTDTQYF. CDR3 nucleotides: TGTGCCAGCTCACCAAGGACTAGCGGAGCTGGGACAGATACGCAGTATTTT.

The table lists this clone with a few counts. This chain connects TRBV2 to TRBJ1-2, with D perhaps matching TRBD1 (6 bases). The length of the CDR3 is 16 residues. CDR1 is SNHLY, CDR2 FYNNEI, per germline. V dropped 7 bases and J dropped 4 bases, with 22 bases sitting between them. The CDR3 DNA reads TGTGCCAGCACGGGGGGGCAGACCCAACCCGGCTATGGCTACACCTTC. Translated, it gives CASTGGQTQPGYGYTF. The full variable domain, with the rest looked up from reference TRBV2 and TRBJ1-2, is EPEVTQTPSHQVTQMGQEVILRCVPISNHLYFYWYRQILGQKVEFLVSFYNNEISEKSEIFDDQFSVERPDGSNFTLKIRSTKLEDSAMYFCASTGGQTQPGYGYTFGSGTRLTVV.

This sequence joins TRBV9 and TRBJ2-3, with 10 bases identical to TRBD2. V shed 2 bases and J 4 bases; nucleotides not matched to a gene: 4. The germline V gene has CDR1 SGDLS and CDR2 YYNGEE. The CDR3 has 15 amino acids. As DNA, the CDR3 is TGTGCCAGCAGCGTCTCTAGCGGGGGATCAGATACGCAGTATTTT. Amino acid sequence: CASSVSSGGSDTQYF.

The CDR3, as DNA: TGCGCCAGCAGCTTGGGTGAGGTTACCGGGGAGCTGTTTTTT. This codes for CASSLGEVTGELFF. The chain couples TRBV5-1 to TRBJ2-2; no firm D call. V lost 0 bases and J lost 5, with 8 bases in between. This CDR3 has 14 residues. Germline CDR1 and CDR2: SGHRS and YFSETQ.

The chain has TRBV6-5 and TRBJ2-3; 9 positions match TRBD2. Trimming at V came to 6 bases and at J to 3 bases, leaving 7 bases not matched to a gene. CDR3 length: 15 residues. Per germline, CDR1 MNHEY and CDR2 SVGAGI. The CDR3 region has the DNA TGTGCCAGCAGGCGGGGGGGCATAGGTACAGATACGCAGTATTTT. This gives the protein CASRRGGIGTDTQYF.

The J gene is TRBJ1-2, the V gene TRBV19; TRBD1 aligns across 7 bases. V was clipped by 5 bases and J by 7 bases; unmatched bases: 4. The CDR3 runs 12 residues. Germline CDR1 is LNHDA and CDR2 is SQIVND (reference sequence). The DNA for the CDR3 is TGTGCCAGTAGTGACAGGGTTGGTGGCTACACCTTC. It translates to CASSDRVGGYTF.

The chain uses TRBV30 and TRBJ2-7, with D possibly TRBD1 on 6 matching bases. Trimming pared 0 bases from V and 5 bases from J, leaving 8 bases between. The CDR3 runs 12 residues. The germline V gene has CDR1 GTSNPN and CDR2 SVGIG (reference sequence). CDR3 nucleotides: TGTGCCTGGAGTGTACAGGGCCACGAGCAGTACTTC. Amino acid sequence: CAWSVQGHEQYF.

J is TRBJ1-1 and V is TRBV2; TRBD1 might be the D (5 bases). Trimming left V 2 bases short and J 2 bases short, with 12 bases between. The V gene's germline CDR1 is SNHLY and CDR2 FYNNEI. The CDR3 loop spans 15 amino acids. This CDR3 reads CASSERQLVNTEAFF. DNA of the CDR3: TGTGCCAGCAGTGAAAGACAGCTAGTCAACACTGAAGCTTTCTTT.

CDR3 nucleotides: TGTGCCAGCAGCTTCCGTTTTACAGGGTACGGGGCCAACGTCCTGACTTTC. The encoded protein is CASSFRFTGYGANVLTF. This sequence joins TRBV5-4 and TRBJ2-6; a possible D gene is TRBD1 (6 bases). The CDR3 runs to 17 residues. Looked up from germline, CDR1 is SGHNT and CDR2 is YYREEE (reference sequence). The V end lost 2 bases, the J end lost 4 bases, and 16 bases lay between the germline ends.

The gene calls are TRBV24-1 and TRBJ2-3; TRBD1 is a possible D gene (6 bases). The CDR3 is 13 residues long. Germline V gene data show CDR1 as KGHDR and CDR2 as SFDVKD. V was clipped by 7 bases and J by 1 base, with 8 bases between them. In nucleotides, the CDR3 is TGTGCCACCAGGGGGGCGGGCACAGATACGCAGTATTTT. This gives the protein CATRGAGTDTQYF.

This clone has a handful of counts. The CDR3, as DNA: TGTGCCAGCAGCTCCTACAGGGGGCTTGATTCACCCCTCCACTTT. The encoded protein is CASSSYRGLDSPLHF. The chain uses TRBV9 and TRBJ1-6, with TRBD1 identical over 9 bases. V lost 4 bases, J lost 8 bases, and 7 bases stayed unmatched. Germline loops: CDR1 SGDLS, CDR2 YYNGEE. The CDR3 has 15 amino acids.

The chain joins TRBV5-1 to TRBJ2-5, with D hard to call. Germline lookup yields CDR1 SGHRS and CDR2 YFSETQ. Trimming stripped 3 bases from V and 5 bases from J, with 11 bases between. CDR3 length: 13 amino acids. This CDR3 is CASSSTPRETQYF. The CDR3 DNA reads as TGCGCCAGCAGCTCCACCCCTCGGGAGACCCAGTACTTC.

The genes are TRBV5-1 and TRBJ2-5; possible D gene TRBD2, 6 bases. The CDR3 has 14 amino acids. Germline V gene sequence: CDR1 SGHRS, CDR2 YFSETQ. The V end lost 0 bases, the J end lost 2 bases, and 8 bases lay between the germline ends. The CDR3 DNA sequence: TGCGCCAGCAGCTTGGCCGCGGGGCAAGAGACCCAGTACTTC. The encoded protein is CASSLAAGQETQYF.

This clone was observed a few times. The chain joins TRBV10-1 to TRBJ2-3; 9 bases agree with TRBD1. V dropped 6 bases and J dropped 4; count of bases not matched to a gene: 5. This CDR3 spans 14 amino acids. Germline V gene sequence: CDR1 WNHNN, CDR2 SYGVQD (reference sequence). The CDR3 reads CASRGQGKADTQYF. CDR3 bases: TGCGCCAGCAGAGGACAGGGGAAGGCAGATACGCAGTATTTT.